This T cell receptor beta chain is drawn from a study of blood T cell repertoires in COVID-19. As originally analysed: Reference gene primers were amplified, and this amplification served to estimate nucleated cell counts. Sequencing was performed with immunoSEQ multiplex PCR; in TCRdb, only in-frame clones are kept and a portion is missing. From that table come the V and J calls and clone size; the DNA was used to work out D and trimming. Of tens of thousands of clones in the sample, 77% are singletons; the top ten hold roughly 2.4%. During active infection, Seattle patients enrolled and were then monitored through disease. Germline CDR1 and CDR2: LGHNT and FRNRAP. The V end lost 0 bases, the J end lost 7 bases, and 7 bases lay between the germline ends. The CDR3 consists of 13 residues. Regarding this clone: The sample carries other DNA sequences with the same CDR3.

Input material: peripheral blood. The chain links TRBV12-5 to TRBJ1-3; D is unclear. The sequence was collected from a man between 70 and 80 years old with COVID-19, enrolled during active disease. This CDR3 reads CASGLVGGNTIYF. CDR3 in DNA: TGTGCTAGTGGTTTGGTAGGCGGGAACACCATATATTTT.